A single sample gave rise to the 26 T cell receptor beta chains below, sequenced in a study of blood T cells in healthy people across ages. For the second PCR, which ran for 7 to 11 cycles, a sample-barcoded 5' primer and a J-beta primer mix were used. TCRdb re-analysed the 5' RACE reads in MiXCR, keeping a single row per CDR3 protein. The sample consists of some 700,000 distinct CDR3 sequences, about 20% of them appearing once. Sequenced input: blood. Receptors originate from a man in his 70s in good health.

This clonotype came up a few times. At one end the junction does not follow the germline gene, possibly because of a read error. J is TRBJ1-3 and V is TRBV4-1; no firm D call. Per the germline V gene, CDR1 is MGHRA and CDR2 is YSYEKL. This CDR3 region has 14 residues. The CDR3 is CAGSQAEYGNTIYF. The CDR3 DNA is TGCGCCGGCAGCCAAGCCGAGTACGGAAACACCATATATTTT.

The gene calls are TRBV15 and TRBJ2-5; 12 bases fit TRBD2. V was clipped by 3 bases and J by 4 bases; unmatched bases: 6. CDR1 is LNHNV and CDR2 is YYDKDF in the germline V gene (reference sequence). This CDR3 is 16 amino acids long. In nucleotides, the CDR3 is TGTGCCACCAGCAGGGGTTCGACTAGCGGGGGAGAGACCCAGTACTTC. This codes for CATSRGSTSGGETQYF.

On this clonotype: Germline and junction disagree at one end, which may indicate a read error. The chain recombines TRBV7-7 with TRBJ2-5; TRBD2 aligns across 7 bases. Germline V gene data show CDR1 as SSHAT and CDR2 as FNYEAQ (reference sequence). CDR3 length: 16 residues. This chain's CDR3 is CASSSVGGGLQETQHF. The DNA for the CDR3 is TGTGCTAGCAGTTCAGTTGGGGGGGGTCTCCAAGAGACCCAGCACTTC. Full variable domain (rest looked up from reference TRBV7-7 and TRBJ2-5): GAGVSQSPRYKVTKRGQDVTLRCDPISSHATLYWYQQALGQGPEFLTYFNYEAQPDKSGLPSDRFSAERPEGSISTLTIQRTEQRDSAMYRCASSSVGGGLQETQHFGPGTRLLVL.

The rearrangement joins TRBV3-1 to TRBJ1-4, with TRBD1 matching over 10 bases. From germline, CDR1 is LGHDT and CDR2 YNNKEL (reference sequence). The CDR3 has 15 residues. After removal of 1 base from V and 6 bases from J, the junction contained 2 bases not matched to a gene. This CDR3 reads CASSQGQGAHEKLFF. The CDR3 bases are TGTGCCAGCAGCCAAGGACAGGGGGCGCATGAAAAACTGTTTTTT.

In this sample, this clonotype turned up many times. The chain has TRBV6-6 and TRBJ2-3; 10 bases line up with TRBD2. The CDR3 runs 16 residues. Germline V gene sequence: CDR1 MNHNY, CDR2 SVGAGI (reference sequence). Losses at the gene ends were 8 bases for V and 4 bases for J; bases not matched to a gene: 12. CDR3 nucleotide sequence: TGTGCCAGCCGCAAGGTGCCTAGCGGGAGATCAGATACGCAGTATTTT. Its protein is CASRKVPSGRSDTQYF.

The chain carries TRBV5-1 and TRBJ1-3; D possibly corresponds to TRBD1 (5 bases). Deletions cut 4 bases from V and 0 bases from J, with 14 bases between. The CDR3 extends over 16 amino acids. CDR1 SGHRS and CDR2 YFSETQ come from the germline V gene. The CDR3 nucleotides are TGCGCCAGCAGCATTGGGACGCCACTCTCTGGAAACACCATATATTTT. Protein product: CASSIGTPLSGNTIYF. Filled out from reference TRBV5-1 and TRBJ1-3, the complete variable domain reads KAGVTQTPRYLIKTRGQQVTLSCSPISGHRSVSWYQQTPGQGLQFLFEYFSETQRNKGNFPGRFSGRQFSNSRSEMNVSTLELGDSALYLCASSIGTPLSGNTIYFGEGSWLTVV.

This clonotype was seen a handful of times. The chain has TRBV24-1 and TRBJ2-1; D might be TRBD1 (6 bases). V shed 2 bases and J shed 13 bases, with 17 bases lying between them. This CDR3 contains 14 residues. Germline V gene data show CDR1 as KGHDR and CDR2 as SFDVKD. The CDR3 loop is CATSDWGTWAGQFF. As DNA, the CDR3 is TGTGCCACCAGTGATTGGGGGACATGGGCTGGACAGTTCTTC.

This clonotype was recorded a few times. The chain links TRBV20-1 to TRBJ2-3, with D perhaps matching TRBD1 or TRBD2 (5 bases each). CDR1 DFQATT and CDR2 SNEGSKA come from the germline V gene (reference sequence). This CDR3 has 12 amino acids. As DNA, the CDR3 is TGCAGGGTGGGGGTGAGCACAGATACGCAGTATTTT. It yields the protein CRVGVSTDTQYF.

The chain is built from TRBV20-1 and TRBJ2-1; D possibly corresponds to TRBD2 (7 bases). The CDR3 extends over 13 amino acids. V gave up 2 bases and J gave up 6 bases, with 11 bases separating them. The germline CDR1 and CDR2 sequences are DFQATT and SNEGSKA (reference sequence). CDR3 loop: CSARLADSNEQFF. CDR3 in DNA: TGCAGTGCTAGACTAGCGGACAGCAATGAGCAGTTCTTC.

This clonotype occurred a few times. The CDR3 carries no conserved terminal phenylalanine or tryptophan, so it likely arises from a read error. CDR3 amino acids: CASSLSSRYTEAFL. In nucleotides, the CDR3 is TGTGCCAGCAGTTTATCTTCTAGGTACACTGAAGCTTTCCTT. The V gene is TRBV28, the J gene TRBJ1-1; no clear D gene. Germline CDR1 reads MDHEN; CDR2 reads SYDVKM. The ends were cut back, 1 base at V and 3 bases at J, with 9 bases in the middle. The CDR3 extends over 14 amino acids.

CDR3 bases: TGTGCCAGTAGTAAGGGCAGCCATAGCAATCAGCCCCAGCATTTT. Translation: CASSKGSHSNQPQHF. The chain employs TRBV19 and TRBJ1-5; D gene uncertain. The CDR3 is made up of 15 amino acids. Between the trimmed V and J ends, which lost 4 bases and 0 bases, there was a span of 10 bases. Germline-derived CDR1 and CDR2 are LNHDA and SQIVND (reference sequence). The variable domain in full, with the rest retrieved from reference TRBV19 and TRBJ1-5, is DGGITQSPKYLFRKEGQNVTLSCEQNLNHDAMYWYRQDPGQGLRLIYYSQIVNDFQKGDIAEGYSVSREKKESFPLTVTSAQKNPTAFYLCASSKGSHSNQPQHFGDGTRLSIL.

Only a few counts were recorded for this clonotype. DNA of the CDR3: TGCGCCAGCAGCTTGGGTTCAGGGACACCCTTTCAAGAGACCCAGTACTTC. Its translation: CASSLGSGTPFQETQYF. The chain employs TRBV5-1 and TRBJ2-5; D is perhaps TRBD1 (6 bases). Deletions cut 0 bases from V and 2 bases from J, with 17 bases between. This CDR3 spans 17 amino acids. Germline CDR1 reads SGHRS; CDR2 reads YFSETQ.

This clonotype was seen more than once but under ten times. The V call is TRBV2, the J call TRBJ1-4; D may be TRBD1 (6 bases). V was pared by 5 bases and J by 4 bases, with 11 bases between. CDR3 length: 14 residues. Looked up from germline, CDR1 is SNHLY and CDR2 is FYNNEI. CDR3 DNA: TGTGCCAGCAGTAAAGACAGGAATAATGAAAAACTGTTTTTT. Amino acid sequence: CASSKDRNNEKLFF.

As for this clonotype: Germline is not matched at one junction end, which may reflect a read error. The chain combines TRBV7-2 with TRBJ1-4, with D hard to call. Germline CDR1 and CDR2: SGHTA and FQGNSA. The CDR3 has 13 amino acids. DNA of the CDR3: TGTGCCAGCAGCTTAGGTTACAGCGAAAAACCGTTTTTT. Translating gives CASSLGYSEKPFF.

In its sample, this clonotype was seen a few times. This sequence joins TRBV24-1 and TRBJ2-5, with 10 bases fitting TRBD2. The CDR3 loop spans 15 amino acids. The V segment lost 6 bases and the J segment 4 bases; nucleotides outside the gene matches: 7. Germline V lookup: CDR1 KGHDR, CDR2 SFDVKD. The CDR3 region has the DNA TGTGCCACCAGTTTGGGATTAGCGGGAGGAGAGACCCAGTACTTC. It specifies CATSLGLAGGETQYF.

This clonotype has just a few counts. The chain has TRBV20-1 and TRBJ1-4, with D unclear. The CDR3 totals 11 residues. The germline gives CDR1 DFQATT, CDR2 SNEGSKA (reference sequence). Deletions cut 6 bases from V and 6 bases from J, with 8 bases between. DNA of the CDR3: TGCAGTGCGAGGCGGGATGAAAAACTGTTTTTT. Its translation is CSARRDEKLFF.

The CDR3 reads CASSPQSFAYEQFF. CDR3 DNA sequence: TGTGCCAGCAGCCCCCAGTCTTTCGCCTATGAGCAGTTCTTC. The rearrangement uses TRBV11-2 and TRBJ2-1, with D unresolved. This CDR3 region has 14 residues. The ends were cut back, 5 bases at V and 8 bases at J, with 16 bases in the middle. Germline values: CDR1 SGHAT, CDR2 FQNNGV.

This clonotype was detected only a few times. The CDR3 loop reads CASRLRPGPRLTDTQYF. As DNA, the CDR3 is TGTGCCAGCAGGCTTCGGCCTGGCCCTAGACTCACAGATACGCAGTATTTT. The genes are TRBV11-2 and TRBJ2-3, with D unresolved. Germline V gives CDR1 SGHAT, CDR2 FQNNGV. The CDR3 is 17 amino acids. The germline V and J ends were trimmed by 6 bases and 2 bases, with 21 bases remaining between them.

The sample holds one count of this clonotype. CDR3 sequence: CASQGGSGPSYEQYF. For the CDR3, the DNA is TGTGCCAGCCAAGGAGGTAGCGGACCATCCTACGAGCAGTACTTC. This chain joins TRBV19 and TRBJ2-5; maybe TRBD2 (6 bases). The J call may be mistaken, given a closer DNA end match to TRBJ2-7. This CDR3 spans 15 amino acids. CDR1 LNHDA and CDR2 SQIVND come from the germline V gene (reference sequence).

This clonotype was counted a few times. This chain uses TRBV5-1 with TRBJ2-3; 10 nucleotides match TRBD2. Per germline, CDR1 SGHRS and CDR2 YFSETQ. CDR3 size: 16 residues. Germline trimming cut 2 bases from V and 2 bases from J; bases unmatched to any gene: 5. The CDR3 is CASSFPSGRVTDTQYF. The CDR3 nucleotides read TGCGCCAGCAGCTTCCCTAGCGGGAGAGTCACAGATACGCAGTATTTT.

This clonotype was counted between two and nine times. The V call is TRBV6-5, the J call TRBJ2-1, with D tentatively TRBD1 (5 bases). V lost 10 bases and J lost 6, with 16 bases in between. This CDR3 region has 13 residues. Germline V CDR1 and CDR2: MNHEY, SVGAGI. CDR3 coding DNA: TGTGCCACCATACGGACATCGTCCAATGAGCAGTTCTTC. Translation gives CATIRTSSNEQFF.

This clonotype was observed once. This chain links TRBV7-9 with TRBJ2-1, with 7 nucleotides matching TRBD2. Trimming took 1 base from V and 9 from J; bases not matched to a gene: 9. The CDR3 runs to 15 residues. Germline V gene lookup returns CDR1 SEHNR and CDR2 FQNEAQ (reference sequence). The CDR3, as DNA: TGTGCCAGCAGCTTAGGTCCGGCGGGGGTAGTTGAGCAGTTCTTC. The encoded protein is CASSLGPAGVVEQFF.

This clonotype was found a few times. The CDR3 here is CASSVSTRYTDTQYF. The CDR3 bases are TGTGCCAGCAGCGTAAGCACTAGATACACAGATACGCAGTATTTT. The rearrangement uses TRBV9 and TRBJ2-3; D might be TRBD2 (5 bases). The CDR3 contains 15 residues. The V end was cut by 1 base, the J end by 2 bases, with 11 bases between. In germline, CDR1 is SGDLS, CDR2 YYNGEE.

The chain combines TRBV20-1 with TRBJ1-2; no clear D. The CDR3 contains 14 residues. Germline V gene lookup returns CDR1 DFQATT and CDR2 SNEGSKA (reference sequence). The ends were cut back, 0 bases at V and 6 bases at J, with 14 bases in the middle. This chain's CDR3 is CSARDTGRSHGYTF. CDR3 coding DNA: TGCAGTGCTAGAGATACCGGACGGAGTCATGGCTACACCTTC.

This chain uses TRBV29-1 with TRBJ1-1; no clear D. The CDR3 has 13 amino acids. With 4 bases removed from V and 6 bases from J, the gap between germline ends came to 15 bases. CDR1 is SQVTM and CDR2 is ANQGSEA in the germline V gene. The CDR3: CSVGDGINPEAFF. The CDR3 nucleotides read TGCAGCGTTGGAGACGGGATTAACCCTGAAGCTTTCTTT.

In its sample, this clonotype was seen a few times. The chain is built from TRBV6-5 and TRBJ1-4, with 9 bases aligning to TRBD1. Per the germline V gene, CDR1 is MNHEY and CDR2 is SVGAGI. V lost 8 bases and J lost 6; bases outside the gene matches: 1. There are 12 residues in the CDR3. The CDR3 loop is CASGTGHEKLFF. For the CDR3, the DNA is TGTGCCAGCGGGACAGGGCATGAAAAACTGTTTTTT.